Following are 10 T cell receptor beta chains from one sample sequenced in a study of shared clonotypes between healthy human individuals. Clones were read by immunoSEQ multiplex PCR, and TCRdb kept only the in-frame ones, dropping some. Of roughly 1,100,000 clones listed, under 80% are singletons. What was sequenced was memory CD4+ T cells sorted from blood. The subset was: CD45RA-negative fraction. These receptors all stem from a man between 18 and 35 years old in good health.

The gene calls are TRBV6-1 and TRBJ2-3, with D possibly being TRBD1 (6 bases). V was shortened by 2 bases and J by 4 bases, with 13 bases between the two germline ends. There are 15 residues in the CDR3. The germline CDR1 and CDR2 sequences are MNHNS and SASEGT. Here the CDR3 DNA reads TGTGCCAGCAGTGAACAGGGGATCATCGCAGATACGCAGTATTTT. This encodes CASSEQGIIADTQYF.

The chain joins TRBV19 to TRBJ1-2, with D perhaps TRBD1 (6 bases). Trimming shortened V by 7 bases and J by 5 bases, and 14 bases separated the two germline ends. The CDR3 is made up of 13 amino acids. Looked up from germline, CDR1 is LNHDA and CDR2 is SQIVND (reference sequence). In DNA, the CDR3 is TGTGCCAGTACCCTAGAGGGGGGTTATGGCTACACCTTC. Translation: CASTLEGGYGYTF.

A note on this clone: Other DNA sequences in this sample translate to the same CDR3. This chain joins TRBV9 and TRBJ1-5; D not certain. The ends were cut back, 5 bases at V and 2 bases at J, with 5 bases in the middle. Germline loops: CDR1 SGDLS, CDR2 YYNGEE. This CDR3 is 12 amino acids long. CDR3 loop: CASSKGNQPQHF. The CDR3 DNA follows: TGTGCCAGCAGTAAGGGCAATCAGCCCCAGCATTTT. Together with reference TRBV9 and TRBJ1-5, the CDR3 gives the full variable domain: DSGVTQTPKHLITATGQRVTLRCSPRSGDLSVYWYQQSLDQGLQFLIQYYNGEERAKGNILERFSAQQFPDLHSELNLSSLELGDSALYFCASSKGNQPQHFGDGTRLSIL.

The rearrangement joins TRBV19 to TRBJ2-3; no clear D. CDR1 and CDR2 from the germline V gene are LNHDA and SQIVND (reference sequence). V was shortened by 7 bases and J by 2 bases, with 13 bases between the two germline ends. This CDR3 region has 14 residues. CDR3 amino acids: CASKDGPATDTQYF. The CDR3 region has the DNA TGTGCCAGTAAGGACGGACCAGCCACAGATACGCAGTATTTT.

The chain couples TRBV4-3 to TRBJ2-7, with 8 bases fitting TRBD2. Trimming cost V 0 bases and J 2 bases; bases outside gene matches: 6. Germline CDR1 and CDR2: LGHNA and YSLEER. CDR3 size: 16 residues. The CDR3 DNA reads as TGCGCCAGCAGCCAAGAGGTTAGCGGGAAAACCTACGAGCAGTACTTC. Translated: CASSQEVSGKTYEQYF.

This clone was detected a few times. In DNA, the CDR3 is TGCGCCAGCAGCTTAACGATCTCCTACGAGCAGTACTTC. Its translation: CASSLTISYEQYF. V usage is TRBV5-1 and J usage is TRBJ2-7; no clear D gene. V was shortened by 2 bases and J by 0 bases, with 6 bases between the two germline ends. This CDR3 region has 13 residues. CDR1 and CDR2 from the germline V gene are SGHRS and YFSETQ.

The V gene is TRBV7-2, the J gene TRBJ2-3, with TRBD1 as a possible D gene (5 bases). The CDR3 totals 12 residues. Germline V gene lookup returns CDR1 SGHTA and CDR2 FQGNSA. Trimming left V 5 bases short and J 9 bases short, with 12 bases between. CDR3 nucleotides: TGTGCCAGCAGCACTCGGACAAGCACGCAGTATTTT. Translation: CASSTRTSTQYF. The variable domain in full, completed from reference TRBV7-2 and TRBJ2-3, reads GAGVSQSPSNKVTEKGKDVELRCDPISGHTALYWYRQSLGQGLEFLIYFQGNSAPDKSGLPSDRFSAERTGGSVSTLTIQRTQQEDSAVYLCASSTRTSTQYFGPGTRLTVL.

The chain recombines TRBV5-1 with TRBJ2-5; TRBD1 might be the D (6 bases). The germline gives CDR1 SGHRS, CDR2 YFSETQ. The ends were cut back, 4 bases at V and 3 bases at J, with 16 bases in the middle. This CDR3 comprises 15 residues. The CDR3 DNA follows: TGCGCCAGCAGCCGGGACGGGACAACGAAAGAGACCCAGTACTTC. This gives the protein CASSRDGTTKETQYF.

The V call is TRBV10-3, the J call TRBJ1-1, with TRBD1 as a possible D gene (6 bases). CDR3 size: 14 residues. V lost 3 bases and J 4 bases, leaving 12 bases between the germline ends. CDR1 ENHRY and CDR2 SYGVKD come from the germline V gene. For the CDR3, the DNA is TGTGCCATCAGTGAACAGGGACAAGTCACTGAAGCTTTCTTT. As protein: CAISEQGQVTEAFF.

This clone was found once. The same CDR3 arises from other DNA sequences in this sample as well. The V call is TRBV19, the J call TRBJ2-7; tentative D call: TRBD1 (6 bases). The CDR3 consists of 13 residues. Trimming removed 6 bases at V and 0 bases at J, with 9 bases between. The germline gives CDR1 LNHDA, CDR2 SQIVND (reference sequence). The CDR3 loop reads CASRGGSSYEQYF. The CDR3 region has the DNA TGTGCCAGTAGAGGGGGTAGCTCCTACGAGCAGTACTTC.